The present T cell receptor beta chain was sequenced within a study of T cells after posttransplantation cyclophosphamide. Clones were sequenced by immunoSEQ multiplex PCR, and TCRdb holds only the in-frame ones, with some missing. The sample counts over 6,500 clones, none seen once; the ten largest own approximately 6%. The length of the CDR3 is 16 residues. The germline V gene has CDR1 SGHTA and CDR2 FQGNSA. Comments on this clone: What it binds is unknown. One end of the junction fails to match germline, which may point to a read error.

Cyclophosphamide on days +3 and +4 followed busulfan-fludarabine conditioning and a marrow graft. General study findings and limits: Tissue-infiltrating T cells from skin or gut overlapped little with blood T cells. Recipient CMV seropositivity and CMV reactivation strongly tracked TRB clonality.

The sample consisted of PBMCs, taken after allogeneic stem cell transplant with posttransplant cyclophosphamide. The receptor was isolated from a male patient younger than 35 who received an allogeneic stem cell transplant from an unrelated donor, was CMV-positive, and had acute and chronic GVHD. Some of these T cells may belong to the graft donor. This chain uses TRBV7-2 with TRBJ2-5; TRBD2 agrees at 8 bases. CDR3 DNA sequence: TGTGCCAGCAGCTACGAACCGGGACTAGGCCAAGAGACCCAGCACTTC. Protein: CASSYEPGLGQETQHF.